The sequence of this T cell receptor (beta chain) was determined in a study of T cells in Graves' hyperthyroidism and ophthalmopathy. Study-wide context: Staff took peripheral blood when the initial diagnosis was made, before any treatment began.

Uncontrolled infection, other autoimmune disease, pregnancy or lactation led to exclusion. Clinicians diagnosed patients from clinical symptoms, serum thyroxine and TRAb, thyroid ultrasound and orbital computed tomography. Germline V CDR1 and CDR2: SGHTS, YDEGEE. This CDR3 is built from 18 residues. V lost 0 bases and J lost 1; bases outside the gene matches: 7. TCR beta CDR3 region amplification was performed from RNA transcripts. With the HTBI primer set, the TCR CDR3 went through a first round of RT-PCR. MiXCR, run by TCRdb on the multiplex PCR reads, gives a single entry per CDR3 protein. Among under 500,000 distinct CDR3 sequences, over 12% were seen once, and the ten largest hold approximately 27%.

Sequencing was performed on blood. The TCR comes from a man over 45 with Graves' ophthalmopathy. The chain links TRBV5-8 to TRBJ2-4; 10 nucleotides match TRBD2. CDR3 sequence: CASSLDRAGGPAKNIQYF. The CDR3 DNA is TGTGCCAGCAGCTTGGATCGAGCGGGAGGGCCCGCCAAAAACATTCAGTACTTC.